Listed below are T cell receptor beta chains from one sample, sequenced in a study of cytomegalovirus exposure and HLA in healthy donors. TCRdb's table, derived via immunoSEQ multiplex PCR, lists solely in-frame clones and lacks some. Here the sample spans 99,000 or so clones, roughly 15% being singletons. Sequencing was performed on PBMCs. These receptor sequences come from a female donor in good health and CMV-seronegative. The CDR3 runs from the conserved cysteine through the conserved F or W. Fields, in order: D gene, clone size, V gene, J gene, CDR3 DNA, CDR3 protein. The D gene is left open where the match is weak. Clone size, where shown, is once, few, many, or a class for clones that have expanded.

d_call: TRBD1
clone_size: few
v_call: TRBV4-3
j_call: TRBJ2-2
cdr3_nt: TGCGCCAGCAGCCAATTTGACAGGGTGGACACCGGGGAGCTGTTTTTT
cdr3_aa: CASSQFDRVDTGELFF

d_call: .
clone_size: .
v_call: TRBV2
j_call: TRBJ1-5
cdr3_nt: TGTGCCAGCAGTATTCAGGGTCAGCCCCAGCATTTT
cdr3_aa: CASSIQGQPQHF

d_call: .
clone_size: .
v_call: TRBV7-8
j_call: TRBJ2-7
cdr3_nt: TGTGCCAGCAGCTTAGACAGGGATGGGTTCTACGAGCAGTACTTC
cdr3_aa: CASSLDRDGFYEQYF

d_call: .
clone_size: few
v_call: TRBV4-1
j_call: TRBJ2-7
cdr3_nt: TGCGCCAGCAGCCAGCGGGCTCCTAGCGAAACCTACGAGCAGTACTTC
cdr3_aa: CASSQRAPSETYEQYF

d_call: TRBD1
clone_size: .
v_call: TRBV19
j_call: TRBJ1-1
cdr3_nt: TGTGCCAGTAGTCTCGAGGGGGCCATGAACACTGAAGCTTTCTTT
cdr3_aa: CASSLEGAMNTEAFF

d_call: TRBD2
clone_size: few
v_call: TRBV5-1
j_call: TRBJ2-1
cdr3_nt: TGCGCCATCTGCGAGCGGGAGGGATACAATGAGCAGTTCTTC
cdr3_aa: CAICEREGYNEQFF

d_call: .
clone_size: .
v_call: TRBV25-1
j_call: TRBJ1-1
cdr3_nt: TGTGCCAGCAGCTACGGCGGTGAAGCTTTCTTT
cdr3_aa: CASSYGGEAFF

d_call: TRBD2
clone_size: .
v_call: TRBV7-9
j_call: TRBJ2-5
cdr3_nt: TGTGCCAGCAGCGACTCGGGACTAAAAGAGACCCAGTACTTC
cdr3_aa: CASSDSGLKETQYF

d_call: TRBD1
clone_size: .
v_call: TRBV19
j_call: TRBJ2-2
cdr3_nt: TGTGCCAGTAGTATAGAGGGCAGGGGGCGTCCCGGGGAGCTGTTTTTT
cdr3_aa: CASSIEGRGRPGELFF

d_call: .
clone_size: few
v_call: TRBV2
j_call: TRBJ2-5
cdr3_nt: TGTGCCAGCGGTCGGGGTCCGGAGACCCAGTACTTC
cdr3_aa: CASGRGPETQYF

d_call: TRBD2
clone_size: few
v_call: TRBV15
j_call: TRBJ2-6
cdr3_nt: TGTGCCACCAACTCACTAGCGGGAGGGCCTGGGGCCAACGTCCTGACTTTC
cdr3_aa: CATNSLAGGPGANVLTF

d_call: .
clone_size: .
v_call: TRBV14
j_call: TRBJ2-3
cdr3_nt: TGTGCCAGCAGCCCCTTCACAGATACGCAGTATTTT
cdr3_aa: CASSPFTDTQYF

d_call: TRBD2
clone_size: many
v_call: TRBV5-1
j_call: TRBJ2-3
cdr3_nt: TGCGCCAGCAGCTTGGACACTAGCGGGGTGGTGGATACGCAGTATTTT
cdr3_aa: CASSLDTSGVVDTQYF

d_call: TRBD2
clone_size: .
v_call: TRBV27
j_call: TRBJ2-1
cdr3_nt: TGTGCCAGCACCCCGCTAGCGGGGGGACCCAATGAGCAGTTCTTC
cdr3_aa: CASTPLAGGPNEQFF

d_call: TRBD2
clone_size: .
v_call: TRBV7-6
j_call: TRBJ2-5
cdr3_nt: TGTGCCAGCAGCTTAGTAGCGGGAGCCAAAGAGACCCAGTACTTC
cdr3_aa: CASSLVAGAKETQYF